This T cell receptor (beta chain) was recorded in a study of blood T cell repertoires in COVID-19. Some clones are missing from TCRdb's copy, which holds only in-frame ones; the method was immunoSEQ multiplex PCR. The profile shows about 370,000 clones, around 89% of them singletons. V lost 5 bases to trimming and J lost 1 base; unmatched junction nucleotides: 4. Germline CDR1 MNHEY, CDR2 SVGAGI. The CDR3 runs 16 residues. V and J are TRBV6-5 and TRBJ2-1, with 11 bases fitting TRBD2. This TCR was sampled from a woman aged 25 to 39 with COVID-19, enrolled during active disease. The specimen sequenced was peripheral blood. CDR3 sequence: CASSNLAGGSYNEQFF. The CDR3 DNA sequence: TGTGCCAGCAGTAACTTAGCGGGAGGGTCCTACAATGAGCAGTTCTTC.